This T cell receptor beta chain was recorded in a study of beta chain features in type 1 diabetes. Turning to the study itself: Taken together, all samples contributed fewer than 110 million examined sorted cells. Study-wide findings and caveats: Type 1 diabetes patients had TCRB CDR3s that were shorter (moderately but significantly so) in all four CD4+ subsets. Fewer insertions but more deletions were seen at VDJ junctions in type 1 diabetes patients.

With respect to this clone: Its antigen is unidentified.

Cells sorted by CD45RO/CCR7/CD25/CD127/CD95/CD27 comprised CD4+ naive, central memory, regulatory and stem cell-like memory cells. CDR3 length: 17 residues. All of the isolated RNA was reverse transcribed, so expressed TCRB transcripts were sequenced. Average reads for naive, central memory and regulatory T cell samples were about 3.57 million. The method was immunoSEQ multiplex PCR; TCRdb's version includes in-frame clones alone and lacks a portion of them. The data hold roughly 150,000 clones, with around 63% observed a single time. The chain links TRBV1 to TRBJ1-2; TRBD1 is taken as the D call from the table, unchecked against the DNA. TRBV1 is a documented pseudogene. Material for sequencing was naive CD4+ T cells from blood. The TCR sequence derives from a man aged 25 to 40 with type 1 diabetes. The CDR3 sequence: CTRSQDIGQGPIYGYTF. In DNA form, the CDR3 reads TGCACCAGGAGCCAAGATATAGGACAGGGGCCGATCTATGGCTACACCTTC.